The next 23 T cell receptor beta chains were all read from a single sample in a study of T cell responses to AZD1222 COVID-19 vaccine. This table comes from immunoSEQ multiplex PCR, and its TCRdb copy is limited to in-frame clones, with some not included. Of 90,000 to 120,000 clones in the sample, about 86% were seen once. The input for sequencing was peripheral blood, taken on day 0 of AZD1222 vaccination. The receptors shown here come from an adult in good health.

V is TRBV6-5 and J is TRBJ2-3, with D tentatively TRBD2 (5 bases). The length of the CDR3 is 12 residues. Per the germline V gene, CDR1 is MNHEY and CDR2 is SVGAGI. V lost 2 bases and J 14 bases, leaving 14 bases between the germline ends. The CDR3 loop is CASSYAGNRLYF. CDR3 bases: TGTGCCAGCAGTTACGCGGGTAATAGGCTGTATTTT.

The rearrangement uses TRBV9 and TRBJ1-6; TRBD1 aligns across 7 bases. This CDR3 is 15 amino acids long. Germline trimming cut 4 bases from V and 6 bases from J; bases unmatched to any gene: 7. CDR1 is SGDLS and CDR2 is YYNGEE in the germline V gene. The CDR3 loop is CASSPRAGGNSPLHF. The CDR3 DNA reads TGTGCCAGCAGCCCCAGGGCAGGGGGTAATTCACCCCTCCACTTT.

The chain uses TRBV7-2 and TRBJ1-2, with D hard to call. The CDR3 covers 17 residues. Trimming took off 2 bases at V and 4 bases at J, with 20 bases between the two ends. Germline values: CDR1 SGHTA, CDR2 FQGNSA. The CDR3 DNA reads as TGTGCCAGCAGCTTAACTCAGTCGGTGGAGGGTAGCTATGGCTACACCTTC. Protein product: CASSLTQSVEGSYGYTF.

This chain connects TRBV30 to TRBJ2-5; D gene ambiguous. The V end was cut by 3 bases, the J end by 2 bases, with 10 bases between. The germline V gene has CDR1 GTSNPN and CDR2 SVGIG (reference sequence). The CDR3 consists of 13 residues. In DNA, the CDR3 is TGTGCCTGGAGACACAAAGGACAAGAGACCCAGTACTTC. Protein sequence: CAWRHKGQETQYF. Combining the CDR3 with reference TRBV30 and TRBJ2-5 gives the whole variable domain SQTIHQWPATLVQPVGSPLSLECTVEGTSNPNLYWYRQAAGRGLQLLFYSVGIGQISSEVPQNLSASRPQDRQFILSSKKLLLSDSGFYLCAWRHKGQETQYFGPGTRLLVL.

This clone appeared a few times. The CDR3 loop reads CASTTGTNYGYTF. CDR3 DNA sequence: TGCGCCAGCACGACAGGAACTAACTATGGCTACACCTTC. The V gene is TRBV5-1, the J gene TRBJ1-2, with D possibly matching TRBD1 (6 bases). Trimming stripped 6 bases from V and 0 bases from J, with 9 bases between. The CDR3 has 13 residues. Per germline, CDR1 SGHRS and CDR2 YFSETQ.

The CDR3 protein is CASSIGLSTEAFF. The CDR3 nucleotides are TGTGCCAGCAGTATTGGGTTATCTACTGAAGCTTTCTTT. J is TRBJ1-1 and V is TRBV7-2; D is ambiguous. CDR1 and CDR2 from the germline V gene are SGHTA and FQGNSA. This CDR3 region has 13 residues. V was pared by 6 bases and J by 5 bases, with 13 bases between. Using reference TRBV7-2 and TRBJ1-1 for the parts outside the CDR3, the full variable domain is GAGVSQSPSNKVTEKGKDVELRCDPISGHTALYWYRQSLGQGLEFLIYFQGNSAPDKSGLPSDRFSAERTGGSVSTLTIQRTQQEDSAVYLCASSIGLSTEAFFGQGTRLTVV.

The V gene is TRBV7-2, the J gene TRBJ1-5; weak D call: TRBD1 (6 bases). Per germline, CDR1 SGHTA and CDR2 FQGNSA. The CDR3 is 15 residues long. V lost 5 bases and J lost 6, with 17 bases in between. The CDR3 protein is CASSMGRARGQPQHF. For the CDR3, the DNA is TGTGCCAGCAGCATGGGACGTGCCAGGGGTCAGCCCCAGCATTTT.

The chain recombines TRBV7-2 with TRBJ2-5; 9 nucleotides agree with TRBD2. V gave up 5 bases and J gave up 2 bases; unmatched junction bases: 9. The CDR3 has 16 amino acids. The germline CDR1 and CDR2 sequences are SGHTA and FQGNSA. CDR3 nucleotide sequence: TGTGCCAGCAGCCCATTGGGGCTAGCGGGGCAAGAGACCCAGTACTTC. Protein sequence: CASSPLGLAGQETQYF.

The rearrangement uses TRBV19 and TRBJ2-7; 7 positions agree with TRBD1. The CDR3 contains 13 residues. The V segment lost 9 bases and the J segment 3 bases; nucleotides outside the gene matches: 8. Germline assignment: CDR1 LNHDA and CDR2 SQIVND (reference sequence). Here the CDR3 reads CASSTGLGYEQYF. In DNA form, the CDR3 reads TGTGCCAGCTCGACAGGGCTCGGCTACGAGCAGTACTTC.

This chain links TRBV18 with TRBJ2-1; a possible D gene is TRBD2 (6 bases). The CDR3 is 15 amino acids. V was pared by 2 bases and J by 8 bases, with 16 bases between. From germline, CDR1 is KGHSH and CDR2 LQKENI. As DNA, the CDR3 is TGTGCCAGCTCACCATCCCGGGACTCCAGCTATGAGCAGTTCTTC. Encoded protein: CASSPSRDSSYEQFF.

The chain carries TRBV28 and TRBJ1-5, with 8 nucleotides matching TRBD1. With 6 bases clipped from V and 4 bases from J, the junction kept 11 bases outside the gene matches. Per the germline V gene, CDR1 is MDHEN and CDR2 is SYDVKM. The CDR3 has 16 residues. This chain's CDR3 is CASRSTGDELNQPQHF. The CDR3 nucleotides read TGTGCCAGCAGGTCGACAGGGGATGAGCTAAATCAGCCCCAGCATTTT.

The chain employs TRBV10-3 and TRBJ2-1; TRBD2 aligns across 7 bases. Germline trimming cut 6 bases from V and 5 bases from J; bases unmatched to any gene: 7. Germline CDR1 ENHRY, CDR2 SYGVKD. CDR3 length: 14 amino acids. Here the CDR3 reads CAIRVQRGHNEQFF. The CDR3 region has the DNA TGTGCCATCAGAGTCCAGCGGGGACACAATGAGCAGTTCTTC.

This clone showed up just a few times. The rearrangement uses TRBV11-2 and TRBJ2-2, with D unclear. CDR3 size: 15 residues. The V end lost 2 bases, the J end lost 3 bases, and 10 bases lay between the germline ends. Germline lookup yields CDR1 SGHAT and CDR2 FQNNGV. As DNA, the CDR3 is TGTGCCAGCAGCTTACGCCCCACGGACACCGGGGAGCTGTTTTTT. It yields the protein CASSLRPTDTGELFF.

The chain carries TRBV7-2 and TRBJ2-2; 7 bases map to TRBD2. The CDR3 totals 17 residues. The V and J ends lost 6 bases and 6 bases, in that order; junction bases with no gene match: 16. Germline V lookup: CDR1 SGHTA, CDR2 FQGNSA. Written as DNA, the CDR3 is TGTGCCAGCAGTCCCTGGGGGGGATGGGCAGGGCCCGGGGAGCTGTTTTTT. This codes for CASSPWGGWAGPGELFF.

The chain recombines TRBV19 with TRBJ1-2; D is uncertain. The CDR3 runs 16 residues. CDR1 is LNHDA and CDR2 is SQIVND in the germline V gene (reference sequence). The V end lost 3 bases, the J end lost 0 bases, and 14 bases lay between the germline ends. CDR3 bases: TGTGCCAGTAGTATTCCGACCGGCTTGCCTAACTATGGCTACACCTTC. As protein: CASSIPTGLPNYGYTF. Based on the CDR3 plus reference TRBV19 and TRBJ1-2, the full variable domain is DGGITQSPKYLFRKEGQNVTLSCEQNLNHDAMYWYRQDPGQGLRLIYYSQIVNDFQKGDIAEGYSVSREKKESFPLTVTSAQKNPTAFYLCASSIPTGLPNYGYTFGSGTRLTVV.

V is TRBV6-5 and J is TRBJ2-3, with TRBD2 identical over 8 bases. The J segment lost 3 bases and the V segment lost 2 bases, leaving 7 bases of the junction unmatched. This CDR3 region has 16 residues. Per germline, CDR1 MNHEY and CDR2 SVGAGI. The CDR3 DNA follows: TGTGCCAGCAGTTACCTCCGATCGGGGGGGACAGATACGCAGTATTTT. This encodes CASSYLRSGGTDTQYF.

The chain is built from TRBV5-5 and TRBJ2-1; 7 bases map to TRBD1. The V and J ends lost 4 bases and 5 bases, in that order; junction bases with no gene match: 12. CDR3 length: 16 amino acids. Looked up from germline, CDR1 is SGHKS and CDR2 is YYEKEE (reference sequence). CDR3 in amino acids: CASSLKTGKVHNEQFF. The CDR3, as DNA: TGTGCCAGCAGCCTAAAGACAGGGAAGGTCCACAATGAGCAGTTCTTC.

The J gene is TRBJ1-1, the V gene TRBV6-6, with D perhaps TRBD1 (5 bases). The length of the CDR3 is 14 residues. CDR1 and CDR2 (germline): MNHNY, SVGAGI (reference sequence). The V end was cut by 5 bases, the J end by 4 bases, with 14 bases between. The CDR3 DNA is TGTGCCAGCAGTCCAACAGGAGTTAGCACTGAAGCTTTCTTT. Its translation is CASSPTGVSTEAFF.

The V gene is TRBV3-1 (or the pseudogene TRBV3-2), the J gene TRBJ2-1; no clear D. Between the trimmed V and J ends, which lost 0 bases and 1 base, there was a span of 7 bases. Germline values: CDR1 LGHDT, CDR2 YNNKEL (reference sequence). The CDR3 contains 15 residues. The CDR3 nucleotides read TGTGCCAGCAGCCAAGACTTACGATCCTACAATGAGCAGTTCTTC. It encodes CASSQDLRSYNEQFF.

This chain joins TRBV28 and TRBJ2-7, with 10 bases identical to TRBD1. There are 17 residues in the CDR3. The J segment lost 3 bases and the V segment lost 1 base, leaving 9 bases of the junction unmatched. Germline loops: CDR1 MDHEN, CDR2 SYDVKM. CDR3 sequence reads: CASSLSGLGTGDYEQYF. CDR3 coding DNA: TGTGCCAGCAGTTTATCTGGTCTCGGGACAGGGGACTACGAGCAGTACTTC.

The gene calls are TRBV11-1 and TRBJ2-2; D gene uncertain. The CDR3 runs to 14 residues. The V gene's germline CDR1 is SGHAT and CDR2 FQDESV (reference sequence). The V end lost 7 bases, the J end lost 5 bases, and 14 bases lay between the germline ends. The CDR3 nucleotides read TGTGCCAGCAAACAAGGGCAGCCAACCGGGGAGCTGTTTTTT. Translation gives CASKQGQPTGELFF.

V and J are TRBV19 and TRBJ1-1; maybe TRBD1 (6 bases). Looked up from germline, CDR1 is LNHDA and CDR2 is SQIVND (reference sequence). V lost 7 bases to trimming and J lost 3 bases, with 15 bases between them. This CDR3 contains 14 residues. The CDR3 spells CASTVGGRHTEAFF. The CDR3 DNA follows: TGTGCCAGTACCGTAGGGGGACGACACACTGAAGCTTTCTTT.

The gene calls are TRBV24-1 and TRBJ1-5; possible D gene TRBD1, 6 bases. Trimming took 2 bases from V and 5 from J, leaving 12 bases between them. The CDR3 consists of 15 residues. Germline assignment: CDR1 KGHDR and CDR2 SFDVKD. CDR3 in amino acids: CATSDSRGLDQPQHF. DNA of the CDR3: TGTGCCACCAGTGATTCCAGGGGTTTGGATCAGCCCCAGCATTTT.